This T cell receptor (beta chain) appears in the sequencing data of a study of blood T cell repertoires in COVID-19. Looking at the study overall: The cDNA or gDNA used as material had been derived from T cells, B-cell-depleted T cells, or PBMCs.

The junction had 11 bases not matched to a gene; V was cut back by 5 bases and J by 2 bases. CDR3 length equals 16 residues. Germline-derived CDR1 and CDR2 are MDHEN and SYDVKM. Only one count was recorded for this clone. Measured with immunoSEQ multiplex PCR; TCRdb has only the in-frame clones, and not every one. The repertoire includes around 250,000 clones, roughly 88% of them detected once, and about 12% sits in the top ten. The rearrangement joins TRBV28 to TRBJ2-5; 7 bases align to TRBD2. The origin of this receptor is an elderly man with acute or convalescent COVID-19. The sample taken for sequencing was peripheral blood. The CDR3 loop is CASSLGGSGVQETQYF. DNA of the CDR3: TGTGCCAGCAGTCTCGGGGGGAGCGGGGTACAAGAGACCCAGTACTTC.